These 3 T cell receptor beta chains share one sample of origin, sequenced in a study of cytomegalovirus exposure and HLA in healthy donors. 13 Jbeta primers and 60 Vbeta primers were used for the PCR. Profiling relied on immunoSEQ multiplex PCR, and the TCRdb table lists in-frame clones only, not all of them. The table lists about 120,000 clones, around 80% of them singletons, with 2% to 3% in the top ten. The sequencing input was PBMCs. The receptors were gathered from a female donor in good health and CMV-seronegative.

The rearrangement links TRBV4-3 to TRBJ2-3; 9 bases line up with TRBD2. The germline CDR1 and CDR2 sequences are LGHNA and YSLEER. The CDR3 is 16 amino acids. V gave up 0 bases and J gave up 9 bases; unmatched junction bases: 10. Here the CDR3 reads CASSQDGAGGGGTQYF. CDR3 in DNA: TGCGCCAGCAGCCAAGACGGGGCGGGGGGGGGAGGGACGCAGTATTTT.

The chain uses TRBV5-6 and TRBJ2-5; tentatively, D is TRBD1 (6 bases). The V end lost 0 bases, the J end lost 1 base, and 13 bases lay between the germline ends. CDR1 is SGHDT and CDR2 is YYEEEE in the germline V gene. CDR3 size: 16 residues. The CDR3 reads CASSLVRDRFQETQYF. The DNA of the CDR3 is TGTGCCAGCAGCTTGGTCCGTGACAGGTTCCAAGAGACCCAGTACTTC. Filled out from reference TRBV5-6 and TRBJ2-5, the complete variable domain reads DAGVTQSPTHLIKTRGQQVTLRCSPKSGHDTVSWYQQALGQGPQFIFQYYEEEERQRGNFPDRFSGHQFPNYSSELNVNALLLGDSALYLCASSLVRDRFQETQYFGPGTRLLVL.

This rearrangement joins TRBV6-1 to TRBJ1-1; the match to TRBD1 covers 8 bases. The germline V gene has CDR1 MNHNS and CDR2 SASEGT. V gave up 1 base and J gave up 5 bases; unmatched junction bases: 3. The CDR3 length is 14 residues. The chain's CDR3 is CASSEVDRGTEAFF. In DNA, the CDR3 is TGTGCCAGCAGTGAAGTAGACAGGGGTACTGAAGCTTTCTTT.